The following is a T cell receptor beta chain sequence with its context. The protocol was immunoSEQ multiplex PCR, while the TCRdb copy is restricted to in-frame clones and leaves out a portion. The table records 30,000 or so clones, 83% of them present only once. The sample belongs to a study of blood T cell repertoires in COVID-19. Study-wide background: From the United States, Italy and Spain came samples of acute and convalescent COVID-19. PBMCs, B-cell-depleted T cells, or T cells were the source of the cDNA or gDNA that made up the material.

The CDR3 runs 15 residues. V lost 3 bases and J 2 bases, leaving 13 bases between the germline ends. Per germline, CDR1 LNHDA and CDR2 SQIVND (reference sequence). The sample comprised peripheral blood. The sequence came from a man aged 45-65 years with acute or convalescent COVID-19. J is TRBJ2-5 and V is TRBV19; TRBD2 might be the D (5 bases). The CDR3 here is CASSIRASQQETQYF. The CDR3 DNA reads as TGTGCCAGTAGTATTCGGGCTAGCCAACAAGAGACCCAGTACTTC.